Listed below are T cell receptor beta chains from one sample, sequenced in a study of blood T cell repertoires in COVID-19. Sequenced by immunoSEQ multiplex PCR; TCRdb stores in-frame clones only, minus some. The data hold around 450,000 clones, with around 90% observed a single time. Source material: PBMCs or T cells enriched from blood (not recorded which). The source is a woman younger than 35 with acute COVID-19. The CDR3 runs from the conserved cysteine through the conserved F or W. D genes are given only for firm matches. Where a row states a size, it is once, few, many or the class of an expanded clone; other rows omit it.

>TRBJ2-3|TRBV27|NA|NA
TGTGCCAGCATCCCCGGACAAACCCCTAGCACAGATACGCAGTATTTT
CASIPGQTPSTDTQYF
>TRBJ2-1|TRBV5-6|NA|TRBD1
TGTGCCAGCAGCTTGGGGCCGAGGGGGCGAGCCTACAATGAGCAGTTCTTC
CASSLGPRGRAYNEQFF
>TRBJ1-6|TRBV10-3|once|NA
TGTGCCATCAGTGACCGGGGGAAGACCTATAATTCACCCCTCCACTTT
CAISDRGKTYNSPLHF
>TRBJ2-6|TRBV19|NA|NA
TGTGCCAGTAGTATACAGGGTGCTGGGGCCAACGTCCTGACTTTC
CASSIQGAGANVLTF
>TRBJ1-5|TRBV5-1|NA|TRBD1
TGCGCCAGCAGCCCAGATGGACAGGGAAGCAATCAGCCCCAGCATTTT
CASSPDGQGSNQPQHF
>TRBJ2-3|TRBV9|NA|NA
TGTGCCAGCAGCGCCTTCGGGGGTGGACCAGATACGCAGTATTTT
CASSAFGGGPDTQYF
>TRBJ1-5|TRBV19|NA|TRBD1
TGTGCCAGTAGTGGCACCGGGACAGGAACCCGATATAGCAATCAGCCCCAGCATTTT
CASSGTGTGTRYSNQPQHF
>TRBJ1-3|TRBV3-1/TRBV3-2|NA|NA
TGTGCCAGCAGCCAATGGGGAGGTGGAAACACCATATATTTT
CASSQWGGGNTIYF
>TRBJ1-3|TRBV7-2|NA|NA
TGTGCCAGCAGCTTAGCCACGGTTAACACCATATATTTT
CASSLATVNTIYF
>TRBJ2-7|TRBV7-9|once|TRBD1
TGTGCCAGCAGCTTAGCAGGACAGGGTTGGAACGAGCAGTACTTC
CASSLAGQGWNEQYF
>TRBJ2-7|TRBV4-3|NA|NA
TGCGCCAGCAGCCAAGTTCACTCTCTCGGCGAGCAGTACTTC
CASSQVHSLGEQYF
>TRBJ1-1|TRBV2|NA|NA
TGTGCCAGCAGTGAGCCGCGGGCGGAGAACACTGAAGCTTTCTTT
CASSEPRAENTEAFF
>TRBJ2-1|TRBV7-9|NA|TRBD1
TGTGCCAGCAGCTCCGGGACAGGGGCTTTCTTTGAGCAGTTCTTC
CASSSGTGAFFEQFF
>TRBJ2-5|TRBV6-5|NA|NA
TGTGCCAGCAGTTCGGCGGGACTCCTATTAAAAGAGACCCAGTACTTC
CASSSAGLLLKETQYF
>TRBJ2-5|TRBV27|NA|NA
TGTGCCAGCGGGCGAGTGGAGACCCAGTACTTC
CASGRVETQYF
>TRBJ2-1|TRBV6-5|NA|NA
TGTGCCAGCAGTTACTCGGGTACAGACAATGAGCAGTTCTTC
CASSYSGTDNEQFF
>TRBJ2-5|TRBV19|once|NA
TGTGCCAGTAGGCGGGCGAGGGAGTCGACCCAGTACTTC
CASRRARESTQYF